Below, one TCR beta chain is given with its context. The source of the sample is a study of shared clonotypes between healthy human individuals. TCRdb's table, derived via immunoSEQ multiplex PCR, lists solely in-frame clones and lacks some. The sample includes hundreds of thousands of clones, about 76% of them seen just once. Sequencing was performed on PBMCs. The source is a woman in her thirties or forties in good health. Some clones in this sample may be carry-over from other donors' samples.

In DNA, the CDR3 is TGCGCCAGCAGCTTAAGCCTCCTTAAGCGAGGGGAGACCCAGTACTTC. Encoded protein: CASSLSLLKRGETQYF. This chain links TRBV5-1 with TRBJ2-5; D perhaps matches TRBD2 (5 bases). The V and J ends lost 2 bases and 5 bases respectively, with 19 bases between them. The CDR3 contains 16 residues. From germline, CDR1 is SGHRS and CDR2 YFSETQ. Variable domain in full (rest from reference TRBV5-1 and TRBJ2-5): KAGVTQTPRYLIKTRGQQVTLSCSPISGHRSVSWYQQTPGQGLQFLFEYFSETQRNKGNFPGRFSGRQFSNSRSEMNVSTLELGDSALYLCASSLSLLKRGETQYFGPGTRLLVL.